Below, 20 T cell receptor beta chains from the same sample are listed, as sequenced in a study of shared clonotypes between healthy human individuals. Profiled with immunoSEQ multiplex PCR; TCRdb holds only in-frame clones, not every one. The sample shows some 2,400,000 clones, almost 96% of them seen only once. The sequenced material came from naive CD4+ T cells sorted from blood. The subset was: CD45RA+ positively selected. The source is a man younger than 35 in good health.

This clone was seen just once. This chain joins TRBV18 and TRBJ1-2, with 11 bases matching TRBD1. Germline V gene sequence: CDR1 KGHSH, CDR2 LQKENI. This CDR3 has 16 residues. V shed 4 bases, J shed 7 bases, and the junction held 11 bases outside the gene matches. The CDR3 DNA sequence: TGTGCCAGCTCACAATGGACAGGGGGCGAAACTGCTGGCTACACCTTC. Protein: CASSQWTGGETAGYTF.

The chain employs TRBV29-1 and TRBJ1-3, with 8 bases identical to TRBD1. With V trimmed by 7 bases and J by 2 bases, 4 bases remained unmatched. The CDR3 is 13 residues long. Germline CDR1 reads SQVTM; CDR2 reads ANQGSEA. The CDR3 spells CSAMGQAGNTIYF. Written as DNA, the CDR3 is TGCAGCGCCATGGGACAGGCTGGAAACACCATATATTTT.

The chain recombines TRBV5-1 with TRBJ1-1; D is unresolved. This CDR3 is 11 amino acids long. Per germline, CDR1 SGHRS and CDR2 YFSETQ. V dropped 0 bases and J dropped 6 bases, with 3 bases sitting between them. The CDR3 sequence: CASSLEAEAFF. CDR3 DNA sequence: TGCGCCAGCAGCTTGGAGGCTGAAGCTTTCTTT.

CDR3 in DNA: TGTGCCAGCAGCTTAAAACCGACAGGTACTGAGACCCAGTACTTC. Its protein is CASSLKPTGTETQYF. V and J are TRBV7-9 and TRBJ2-5; D is perhaps TRBD1 (6 bases). This CDR3 has 15 amino acids. V was trimmed by 2 bases and J by 5 bases, leaving 15 bases between them. Germline assignment: CDR1 SEHNR and CDR2 FQNEAQ (reference sequence). The variable domain in full, with the rest retrieved from reference TRBV7-9 and TRBJ2-5, is DTGVSQNPRHKITKRGQNVTFRCDPISEHNRLYWYRQTLGQGPEFLTYFQNEAQLEKSRLLSDRFSAERPKGSFSTLEIQRTEQGDSAMYLCASSLKPTGTETQYFGPGTRLLVL.

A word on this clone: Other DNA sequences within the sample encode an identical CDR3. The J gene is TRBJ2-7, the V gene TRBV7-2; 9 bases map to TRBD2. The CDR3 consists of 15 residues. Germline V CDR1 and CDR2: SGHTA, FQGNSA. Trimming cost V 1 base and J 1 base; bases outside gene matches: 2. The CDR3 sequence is CASSLGAGGSYEQYF. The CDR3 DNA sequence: TGTGCCAGCAGCTTAGGAGCGGGGGGTTCCTACGAGCAGTACTTC.

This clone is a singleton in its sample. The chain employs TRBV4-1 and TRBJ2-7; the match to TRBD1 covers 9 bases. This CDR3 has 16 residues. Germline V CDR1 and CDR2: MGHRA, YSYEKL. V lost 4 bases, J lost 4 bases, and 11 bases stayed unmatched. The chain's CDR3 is CASSPGQGRGRYEQYF. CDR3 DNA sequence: TGCGCCAGCAGCCCCGGACAGGGGCGGGGCCGATACGAGCAGTACTTC.

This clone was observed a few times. CDR3: CASSPGAKEPIVAFF. The CDR3 DNA is TGTGCCAGCAGTCCCGGGGCCAAAGAACCCATCGTTGCTTTCTTT. The chain employs TRBV6-1 and TRBJ1-1; possibly TRBD1 for D (5 bases). Trimming removed 5 bases at V and 11 bases at J, with 24 bases between. This CDR3 spans 15 amino acids. Germline V gene data show CDR1 as MNHNS and CDR2 as SASEGT.

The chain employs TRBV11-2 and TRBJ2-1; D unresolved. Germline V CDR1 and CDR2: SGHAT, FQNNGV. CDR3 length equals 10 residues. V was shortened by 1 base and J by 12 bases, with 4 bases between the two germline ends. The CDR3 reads CASSLVAQFF. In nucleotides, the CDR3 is TGTGCCAGCAGCTTAGTGGCGCAGTTCTTC.

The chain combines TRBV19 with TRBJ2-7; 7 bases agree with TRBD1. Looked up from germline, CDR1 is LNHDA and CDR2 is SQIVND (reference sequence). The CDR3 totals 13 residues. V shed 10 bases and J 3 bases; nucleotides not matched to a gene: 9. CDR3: CATRQGQSYEQYF. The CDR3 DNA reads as TGTGCCACCAGACAGGGCCAAAGCTACGAGCAGTACTTC.

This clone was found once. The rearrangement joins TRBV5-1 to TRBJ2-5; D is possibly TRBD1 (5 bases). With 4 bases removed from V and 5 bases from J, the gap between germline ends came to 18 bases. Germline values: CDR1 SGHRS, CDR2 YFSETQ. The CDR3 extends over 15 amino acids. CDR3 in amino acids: CASSGESTVRETQYF. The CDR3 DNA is TGCGCCAGCAGCGGGGAATCGACAGTCCGGGAGACCCAGTACTTC.

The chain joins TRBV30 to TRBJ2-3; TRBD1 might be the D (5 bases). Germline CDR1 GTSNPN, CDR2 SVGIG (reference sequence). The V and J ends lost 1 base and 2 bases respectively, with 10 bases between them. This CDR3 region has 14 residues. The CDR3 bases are TGTGCCTGGAGTGACTGGGGCCTCACAGATACGCAGTATTTT. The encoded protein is CAWSDWGLTDTQYF.

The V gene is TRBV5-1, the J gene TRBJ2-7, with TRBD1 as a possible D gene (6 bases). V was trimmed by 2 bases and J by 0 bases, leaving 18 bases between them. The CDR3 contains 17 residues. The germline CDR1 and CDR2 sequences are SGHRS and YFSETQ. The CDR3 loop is CASSFPKGGTVSYEQYF. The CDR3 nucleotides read TGCGCCAGCAGCTTCCCCAAAGGGGGAACAGTCTCCTACGAGCAGTACTTC.

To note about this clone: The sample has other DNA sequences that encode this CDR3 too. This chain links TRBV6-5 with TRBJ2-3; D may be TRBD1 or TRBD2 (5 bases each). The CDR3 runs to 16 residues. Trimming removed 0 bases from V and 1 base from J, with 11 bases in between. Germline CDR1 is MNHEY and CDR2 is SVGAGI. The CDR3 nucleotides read TGTGCCAGCAGTTACTCGGCCGGGACCGGCACAGATACGCAGTATTTT. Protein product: CASSYSAGTGTDTQYF.

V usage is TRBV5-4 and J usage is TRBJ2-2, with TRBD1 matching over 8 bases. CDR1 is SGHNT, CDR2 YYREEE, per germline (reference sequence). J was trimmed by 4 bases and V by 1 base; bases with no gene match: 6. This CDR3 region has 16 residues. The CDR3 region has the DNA TGTGCCAGCAGCTTGAAAGGACAGGGCGCCACCGGGGAGCTGTTTTTT. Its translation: CASSLKGQGATGELFF.

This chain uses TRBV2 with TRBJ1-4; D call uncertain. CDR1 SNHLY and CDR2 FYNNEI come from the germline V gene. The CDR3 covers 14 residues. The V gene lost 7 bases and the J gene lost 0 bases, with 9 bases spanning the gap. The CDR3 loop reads CASNGLATNEKLFF. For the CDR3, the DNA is TGTGCCAGCAACGGTCTAGCAACTAATGAAAAACTGTTTTTT. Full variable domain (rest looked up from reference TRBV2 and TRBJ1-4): EPEVTQTPSHQVTQMGQEVILRCVPISNHLYFYWYRQILGQKVEFLVSFYNNEISEKSEIFDDQFSVERPDGSNFTLKIRSTKLEDSAMYFCASNGLATNEKLFFGSGTQLSVL.

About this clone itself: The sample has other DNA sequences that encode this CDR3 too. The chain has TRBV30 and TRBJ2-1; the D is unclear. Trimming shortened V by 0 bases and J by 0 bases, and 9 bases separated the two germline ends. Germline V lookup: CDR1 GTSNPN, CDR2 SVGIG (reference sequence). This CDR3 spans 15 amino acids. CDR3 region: CAWSVLSSSYNEQFF. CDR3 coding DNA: TGTGCCTGGAGTGTACTCAGTAGCTCCTACAATGAGCAGTTCTTC.

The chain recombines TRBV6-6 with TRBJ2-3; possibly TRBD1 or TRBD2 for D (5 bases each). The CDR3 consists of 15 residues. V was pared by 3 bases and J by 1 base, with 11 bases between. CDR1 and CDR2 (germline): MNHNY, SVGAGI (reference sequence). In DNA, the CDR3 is TGTGCCAGCAGTTATTGGGACCGGGGCACAGATACGCAGTATTTT. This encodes CASSYWDRGTDTQYF.

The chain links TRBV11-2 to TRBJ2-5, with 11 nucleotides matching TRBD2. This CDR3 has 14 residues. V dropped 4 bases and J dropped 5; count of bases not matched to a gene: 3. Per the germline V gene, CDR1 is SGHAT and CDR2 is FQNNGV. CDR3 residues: CASSSLAGAETQYF. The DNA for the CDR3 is TGTGCCAGCAGCTCACTAGCGGGGGCCGAGACCCAGTACTTC. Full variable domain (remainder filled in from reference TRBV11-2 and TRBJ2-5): EAGVAQSPRYKIIEKRQSVAFWCNPISGHATLYWYQQILGQGPKLLIQFQNNGVVDDSQLPKDRFSAERLKGVDSTLKIQPAKLEDSAVYLCASSSLAGAETQYFGPGTRLLVL.

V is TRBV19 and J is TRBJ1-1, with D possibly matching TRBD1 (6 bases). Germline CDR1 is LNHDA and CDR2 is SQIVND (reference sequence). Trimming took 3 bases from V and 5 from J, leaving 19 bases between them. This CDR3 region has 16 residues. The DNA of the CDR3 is TGTGCCAGTAGTATTAGGACAGAAAGGAGAGGGACTGAAGCTTTCTTT. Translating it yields CASSIRTERRGTEAFF.

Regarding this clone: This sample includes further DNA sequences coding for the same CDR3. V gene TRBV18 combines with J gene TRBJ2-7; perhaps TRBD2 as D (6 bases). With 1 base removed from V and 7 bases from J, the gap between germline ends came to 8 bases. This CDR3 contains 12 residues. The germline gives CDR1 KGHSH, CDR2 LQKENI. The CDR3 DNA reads TGTGCCAGCTCACCACTGCGGGGAGAGCAGTACTTC. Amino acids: CASSPLRGEQYF.